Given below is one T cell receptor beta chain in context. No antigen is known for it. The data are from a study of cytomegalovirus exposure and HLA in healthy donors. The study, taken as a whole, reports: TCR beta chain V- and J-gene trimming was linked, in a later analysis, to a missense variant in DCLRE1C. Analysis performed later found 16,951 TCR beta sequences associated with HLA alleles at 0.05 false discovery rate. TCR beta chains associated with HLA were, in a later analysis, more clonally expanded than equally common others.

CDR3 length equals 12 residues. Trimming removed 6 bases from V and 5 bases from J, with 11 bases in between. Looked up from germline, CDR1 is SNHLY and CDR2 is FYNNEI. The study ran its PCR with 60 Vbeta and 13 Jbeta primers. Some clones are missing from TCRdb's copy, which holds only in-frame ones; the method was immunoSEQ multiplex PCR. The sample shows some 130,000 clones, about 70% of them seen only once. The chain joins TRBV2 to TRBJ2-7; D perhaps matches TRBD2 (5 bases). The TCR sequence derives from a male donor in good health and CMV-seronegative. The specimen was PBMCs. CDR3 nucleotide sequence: TGTGCCAGCAGCGCCCGGACTGACGAGCAGTACTTC. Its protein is CASSARTDEQYF. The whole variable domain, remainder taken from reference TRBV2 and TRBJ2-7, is EPEVTQTPSHQVTQMGQEVILRCVPISNHLYFYWYRQILGQKVEFLVSFYNNEISEKSEIFDDQFSVERPDGSNFTLKIRSTKLEDSAMYFCASSARTDEQYFGPGTRLTVT.